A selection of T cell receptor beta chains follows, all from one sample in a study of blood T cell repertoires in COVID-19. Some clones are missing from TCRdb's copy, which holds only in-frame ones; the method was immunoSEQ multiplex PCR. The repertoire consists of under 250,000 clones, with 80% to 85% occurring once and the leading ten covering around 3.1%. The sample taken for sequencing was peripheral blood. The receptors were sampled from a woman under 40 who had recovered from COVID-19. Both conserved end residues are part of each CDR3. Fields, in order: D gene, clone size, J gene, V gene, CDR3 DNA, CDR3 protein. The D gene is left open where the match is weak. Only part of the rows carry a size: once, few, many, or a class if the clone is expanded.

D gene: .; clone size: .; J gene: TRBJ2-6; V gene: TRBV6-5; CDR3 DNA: TGTGCCAGCAGTTACGAGTCCTCTGGGGCCAACGTCCTGACTTTC; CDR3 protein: CASSYESSGANVLTF
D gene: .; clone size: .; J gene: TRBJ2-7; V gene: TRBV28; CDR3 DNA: TGTGCCAGCAGCACCCGACAAATTTCCTACGAGCAGTACTTC; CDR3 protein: CASSTRQISYEQYF
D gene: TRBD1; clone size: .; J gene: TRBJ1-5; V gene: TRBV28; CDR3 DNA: TGTGCCAGCACCTGGGGGACAGGGATAGGCAGCAATCAGCCCCAGCATTTT; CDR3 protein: CASTWGTGIGSNQPQHF
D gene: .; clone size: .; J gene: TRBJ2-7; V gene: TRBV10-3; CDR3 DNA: TGTGCCATCACGACTGAATCTCTCTACGAGCAGTACTTC; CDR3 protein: CAITTESLYEQYF
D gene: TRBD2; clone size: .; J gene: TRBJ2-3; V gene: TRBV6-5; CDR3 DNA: TGTGCCAGCGGACAAGCGGGGAGCACAGATACGCAGTATTTT; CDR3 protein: CASGQAGSTDTQYF
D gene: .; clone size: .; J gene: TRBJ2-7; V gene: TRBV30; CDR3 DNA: TGTGCCTGGAGTGCCGGGACGGGGGACGACGAGCAGTACTTC; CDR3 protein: CAWSAGTGDDEQYF
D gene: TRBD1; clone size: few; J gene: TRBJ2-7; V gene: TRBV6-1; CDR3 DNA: TGTGCCAGCAGTGAAGTTTCGGGACAGGGGGCAAGCGAGCAGTACTTC; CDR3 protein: CASSEVSGQGASEQYF
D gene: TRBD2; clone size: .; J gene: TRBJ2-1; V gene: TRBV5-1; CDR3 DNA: TGCGCCAGCAGCGCTGCCGGGACTAGCCTCATCAATGAGCAGTTCTTC; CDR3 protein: CASSAAGTSLINEQFF
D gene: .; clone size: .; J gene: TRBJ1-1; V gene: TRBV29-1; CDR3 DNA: TGCAGCGTTGGCCCCTCAGGGTGGACTGAAGCTTTCTTT; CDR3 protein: CSVGPSGWTEAFF
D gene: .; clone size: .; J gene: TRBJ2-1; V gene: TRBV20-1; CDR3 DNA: TGCAGTGCTAGTCCGTCTTCGGCGGGATTTAGCTCCTACAATGAGCAGTTCTTC; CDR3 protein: CSASPSSAGFSSYNEQFF
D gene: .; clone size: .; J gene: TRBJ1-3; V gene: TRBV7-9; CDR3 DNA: TGTGCCAGCACCGGGGAGGGGATCTCTGGAAACACCATATATTTT; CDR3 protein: CASTGEGISGNTIYF
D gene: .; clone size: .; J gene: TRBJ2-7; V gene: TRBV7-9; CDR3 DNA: TGTGCCAGCAGCTGGGGGGACTCAAGCTCCTACGAGCAGTACTTC; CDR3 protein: CASSWGDSSSYEQYF
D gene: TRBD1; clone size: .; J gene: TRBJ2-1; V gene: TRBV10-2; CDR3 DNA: TGCGCCAGCCACAGGGGTTCCAATGAGCAGTTCTTC; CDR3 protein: CASHRGSNEQFF
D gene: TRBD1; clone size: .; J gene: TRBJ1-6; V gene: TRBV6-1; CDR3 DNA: TGTGCCAGCAGTGAAGTCGGCGGGACAGGGCATGATTCACCCCTCCACTTT; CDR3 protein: CASSEVGGTGHDSPLHF